What follows are 9 T cell receptor beta chains derived from one specimen sequenced in a study of cytomegalovirus exposure and HLA in healthy donors. The PCR was carried out with 60 Vbeta primers and 13 Jbeta primers. Measured with immunoSEQ multiplex PCR; TCRdb has only the in-frame clones, and not every one. Of about 200,000 clones in the sample, 85% to 90% were seen once. Sequencing used PBMCs. These receptor sequences come from a woman aged 18-29 years in good health and CMV-seronegative.

The chain recombines TRBV14 with TRBJ1-4; weak D call: TRBD1 (5 bases). Germline-derived CDR1 and CDR2 are SGHDN and FVKESK. CDR3 size: 16 residues. Trimming left V 2 bases short and J 2 bases short, with 12 bases between. CDR3 sequence (DNA): TGTGCCAGCAGCCAACGTCCGGGACTGACTAATGAAAAACTGTTTTTT. It codes for CASSQRPGLTNEKLFF.

The V gene is TRBV28, the J gene TRBJ1-5; TRBD1 aligns across 10 bases. CDR3 size: 16 residues. Germline assignment: CDR1 MDHEN and CDR2 SYDVKM. The trim removed 5 bases at V and 5 bases at J, leaving 9 bases unmatched. The chain's CDR3 is CASSLRQGALYQPQHF. The DNA of the CDR3 is TGTGCCAGCAGTCTTAGACAGGGGGCTTTGTATCAGCCCCAGCATTTT.

This sequence joins TRBV29-1 and TRBJ2-1; 13 bases are shared with TRBD2. Germline CDR1 is SQVTM and CDR2 is ANQGSEA. J lost 8 bases, V lost 7 bases, and 5 bases had no gene match. The CDR3 is 13 amino acids. This chain's CDR3 is CSARLAGGDEQFF. Here the CDR3 DNA reads TGCAGCGCGAGACTAGCGGGGGGCGATGAGCAGTTCTTC.

The chain joins TRBV6-6 to TRBJ1-4; 7 bases map to TRBD1. With 8 bases clipped from V and 7 bases from J, the junction kept 10 bases outside the gene matches. Per germline, CDR1 MNHNY and CDR2 SVGAGI (reference sequence). CDR3 length: 14 amino acids. Here the CDR3 reads CASHRGGSSEKLFF. DNA of the CDR3: TGTGCCAGCCACAGGGGCGGGTCGAGTGAAAAACTGTTTTTT.

The genes are TRBV27 and TRBJ1-2; 7 positions match TRBD1. After removal of 6 bases from V and 7 bases from J, the junction contained 8 bases not matched to a gene. This CDR3 is 13 amino acids long. CDR1 and CDR2 from the germline V gene are MNHEY and SMNVEV (reference sequence). This CDR3 reads CASRGTRGLGYTF. The CDR3 nucleotides read TGTGCCAGCAGGGGGACGAGGGGGCTTGGCTACACCTTC.

The chain links TRBV19 to TRBJ2-1; 10 nucleotides match TRBD2. This CDR3 contains 15 residues. V shed 3 bases and J 4 bases; nucleotides not matched to a gene: 3. Germline V gives CDR1 LNHDA, CDR2 SQIVND (reference sequence). CDR3 DNA: TGTGCCAGTAGTATGAGCGGGAGGGCATACAATGAGCAGTTCTTC. The encoded protein is CASSMSGRAYNEQFF.

This clone appeared once. The chain is built from TRBV5-1 and TRBJ2-3, with D possibly matching TRBD2 (5 bases). V was pared by 0 bases and J by 4 bases, with 18 bases between. This CDR3 spans 17 amino acids. In germline, CDR1 is SGHRS, CDR2 YFSETQ. This CDR3 reads CASSLAHGSTGADTQYF. CDR3 coding DNA: TGCGCCAGCAGCTTGGCCCATGGCTCTACCGGGGCAGATACGCAGTATTTT.

This clone was detected once. J is TRBJ2-1 and V is TRBV5-1, with D maybe TRBD2 (5 bases). CDR1 and CDR2 (germline): SGHRS, YFSETQ. V was pared by 4 bases and J by 8 bases, with 22 bases between. The CDR3 length is 16 residues. CDR3 nucleotides: TGCGCCAGCAGCAGACCGGGCTCACCCCTCGGGGATGAGCAGTTCTTC. It specifies CASSRPGSPLGDEQFF.

This clone has a handful of counts. The chain has TRBV10-2 and TRBJ1-5, with 8 bases matching TRBD1. The CDR3 length is 17 residues. After removal of 6 bases from V and 0 bases from J, the junction contained 10 bases not matched to a gene. Looked up from germline, CDR1 is WSHSY and CDR2 is SAAADI. The CDR3 DNA is TGCGCCAGCAGGGCCGGGACAGGCGACCATAGCAATCAGCCCCAGCATTTT. Encoded protein: CASRAGTGDHSNQPQHF.